The T cell receptor (beta chain) under discussion was sequenced for a study of T cell repertoires in cytomegalovirus infection. The wider study: Public TCR beta signature analysis indicated the presence of both CMV infection and matching HLA type. General study results and limits: CMV carriers having the relevant HLA were flagged by cumulative public TCR beta family frequency. It was HLA-C-restricted CMV-specific TCR beta clonotypes that dominated the response ex vivo.

TCRdb re-called the reads with MiXCR, one entry per CDR3 protein. This table holds 480,000 or so distinct CDR3 sequences, around 11% found once. This clonotype was seen many times. Antigen specificity is unknown. The clonotype comes from a human donor in good health (CMV status not recorded). Some clones in this sample may be carry-over from other donors' samples. Sequencing input: PBMCs.

The CDR3 spells CAWNLAGGSNEQFF. DNA for the CDR3: TGTGCCTGGAACCTAGCGGGAGGCTCCAATGAGCAGTTCTTC. The chain combines TRBV30 with TRBJ2-1; 11 nucleotides line up with TRBD2. Trimming removed 4 bases from V and 6 bases from J; junction bases left unmatched: 5. This CDR3 has 14 residues. CDR1 is GTSNPN, CDR2 SVGIG, per germline (reference sequence).